This T cell receptor beta chain was retrieved from a study of T cell responses to AZD1222 COVID-19 vaccine. Some clones are missing from TCRdb's copy, which holds only in-frame ones; the method was immunoSEQ multiplex PCR. The sample yields 58,000 or so clones, 86% seen once. The CDR3 is made up of 15 amino acids. Germline assignment: CDR1 SGHAT and CDR2 FQNNGV. The V end was cut by 2 bases, the J end by 0 bases, with 9 bases between. The sequenced sample was peripheral blood, obtained 28 days after the second AZD1222 dose. This sequence originates from an adult who received the AZD1222 COVID-19 vaccine. The chain has TRBV11-2 and TRBJ2-3; no reliable D call. DNA of the CDR3: TGTGCCAGCAGCTTAAACCCGGACAGCACAGATACGCAGTATTTT. This encodes CASSLNPDSTDTQYF.